Following are 24 T cell receptor beta chains from one sample sequenced in a study of T cells in tumors after PD-1 blockade. Clones were sequenced by immunoSEQ multiplex PCR, and TCRdb holds only the in-frame ones, with some missing. The data show roughly 19,000 clones, with over 70% seen just once and more than 20% held by the top ten. This sample comprised PBMCs, obtained after anti-PD-1 therapy. The source of these receptors is a human donor with advanced basal cell or squamous cell carcinoma (not recorded which).

This chain links TRBV6-2 or TRBV6-3 with TRBJ2-2, with 13 bases lining up with TRBD2. CDR3 size: 16 residues. Germline CDR1 is MNHEY and CDR2 is SVGEGT. After removal of 5 bases from V and 7 bases from J, the junction contained 7 bases not matched to a gene. In DNA form, the CDR3 reads TGTGCCAGCAGTGACCGGACTAGCGGGAGAGACGGGGAGCTGTTTTTT. Its protein product is CASSDRTSGRDGELFF.

The J gene is TRBJ2-3, the V gene TRBV7-2; D is ambiguous. The V end lost 0 bases, the J end lost 2 bases, and 12 bases lay between the germline ends. Germline lookup yields CDR1 SGHTA and CDR2 FQGNSA. There are 16 residues in the CDR3. CDR3 amino acids: CASSLAPGASTDTQYF. CDR3 coding DNA: TGTGCCAGCAGCTTAGCCCCCGGAGCCTCCACAGATACGCAGTATTTT.

V is TRBV2 and J is TRBJ2-1; tentatively, D is TRBD1 or TRBD2 (5 bases each). V gave up 5 bases and J gave up 4 bases, with 18 bases separating them. Germline lookup yields CDR1 SNHLY and CDR2 FYNNEI. CDR3 length equals 16 residues. This CDR3 is CASSLEVQVSYNEQFF. DNA of the CDR3: TGTGCCAGCAGTTTGGAGGTACAGGTTTCGTACAATGAGCAGTTCTTC.

V and J are TRBV7-9 and TRBJ2-3; D possibly corresponds to TRBD2 (6 bases). The length of the CDR3 is 14 residues. Trimming shortened V by 5 bases and J by 0 bases, and 9 bases separated the two germline ends. CDR1 is SEHNR, CDR2 FQNEAQ, per germline (reference sequence). The CDR3 here is CASSAGGSTDTQYF. CDR3 DNA sequence: TGTGCCAGCAGCGCTGGAGGGAGCACAGATACGCAGTATTTT.

The J gene is TRBJ2-1, the V gene TRBV18; D gene uncertain. V gave up 2 bases and J gave up 0 bases, with 8 bases separating them. Germline CDR1 reads KGHSH; CDR2 reads LQKENI. The CDR3 consists of 15 residues. The CDR3 nucleotides read TGTGCCAGCTCACCAGGTCTTAGCTCCTACAATGAGCAGTTCTTC. Translating it yields CASSPGLSSYNEQFF. Looking up the rest from reference TRBV18 and TRBJ2-1 gives the full variable domain: NAGVMQNPRHLVRRRGQEARLRCSPMKGHSHVYWYRQLPEEGLKFMVYLQKENIIDESGMPKERFSAEFPKEGPSILRIQQVVRGDSAAYFCASSPGLSSYNEQFFGPGTRLTVL.

This clone was detected only once. The V and J genes are TRBV2 and TRBJ1-4; 9 bases fit TRBD1. Losses at the gene ends were 4 bases for V and 2 bases for J; bases not matched to a gene: 5. Germline V CDR1 and CDR2: SNHLY, FYNNEI. The CDR3 consists of 16 residues. In DNA form, the CDR3 reads TGTGCCAGCAGTGCGGAACAGGGGGCGACTAATGAAAAACTGTTTTTT. This codes for CASSAEQGATNEKLFF.

V gene TRBV7-9 combines with J gene TRBJ1-2; D is ambiguous. The CDR3 is 12 residues long. The germline V gene has CDR1 SEHNR and CDR2 FQNEAQ (reference sequence). Trimming pared 2 bases from V and 6 bases from J, leaving 7 bases between. In DNA, the CDR3 is TGTGCCAGCAGCTTACAGGCAGATGGCTACACCTTC. Translating gives CASSLQADGYTF.

The rearrangement uses TRBV7-9 and TRBJ2-5; 9 bases agree with TRBD2. V lost 5 bases to trimming and J lost 2 bases; unmatched junction nucleotides: 6. The germline V gene encodes CDR1 SEHNR and CDR2 FQNEAQ (reference sequence). The CDR3 sequence is 15 residues long. The DNA of the CDR3 is TGTGCCAGCAGCCCGTGGCGGGAGGGTCAAGAGACCCAGTACTTC. Protein: CASSPWREGQETQYF.

The chain combines TRBV28 with TRBJ1-3; 9 nucleotides match TRBD1. CDR3 length equals 17 residues. Trimming removed 6 bases from V and 2 bases from J; junction bases left unmatched: 11. Germline V CDR1 and CDR2: MDHEN, SYDVKM. The CDR3 sequence is CASSQKKQGAAGNTIYF. CDR3 DNA sequence: TGTGCCAGCAGCCAAAAAAAACAGGGGGCTGCTGGAAACACCATATATTTT.

This clone appeared a few times. The chain joins TRBV4-1 to TRBJ2-6; D remains ambiguous. The ends were cut back, 0 bases at V and 0 bases at J, with 3 bases in the middle. This CDR3 is 15 amino acids long. Germline CDR1 and CDR2: MGHRA and YSYEKL. The CDR3 sequence is CASSQDSSGANVLTF. The CDR3 DNA reads TGCGCCAGCAGCCAAGACAGCTCTGGGGCCAACGTCCTGACTTTC.

The V call is TRBV3-1 (or the pseudogene TRBV3-2), the J call TRBJ1-1; maybe TRBD1 (6 bases). Germline CDR1 is LGHDT and CDR2 is YNNKEL (reference sequence). Trimming pared 2 bases from V and 1 base from J, leaving 14 bases between. This CDR3 region has 16 residues. CDR3: CASSQSTLQGNTEAFF. Written as DNA, the CDR3 is TGTGCCAGCAGCCAATCTACACTACAGGGGAACACTGAAGCTTTCTTT.

The chain links TRBV28 to TRBJ1-6; D gene unclear. Trimming took off 7 bases at V and 2 bases at J, with 9 bases between the two ends. CDR1 MDHEN and CDR2 SYDVKM come from the germline V gene. This CDR3 spans 14 amino acids. The CDR3 DNA follows: TGTGCCAGCACCAAGGACGCCTATAATTCACCCCTCCACTTT. This codes for CASTKDAYNSPLHF.

The J gene is TRBJ2-7, the V gene TRBV29-1; D possibly corresponds to TRBD2 (6 bases). This CDR3 is 13 amino acids long. Trimming removed 4 bases at V and 0 bases at J, with 10 bases between. The germline V gene encodes CDR1 SQVTM and CDR2 ANQGSEA. The CDR3 nucleotides are TGCAGCGTTGGAGGCGGGGACTCCTACGAGCAGTACTTC. This encodes CSVGGGDSYEQYF.

The chain is built from TRBV20-1 and TRBJ2-3; 7 positions match TRBD1. The CDR3 covers 11 residues. The V gene's germline CDR1 is DFQATT and CDR2 SNEGSKA (reference sequence). V dropped 4 bases and J dropped 14; count of bases not matched to a gene: 9. CDR3 sequence: CSATGQDHGYF. In nucleotides, the CDR3 is TGCAGTGCTACAGGACAGGACCACGGGTATTTT.

The chain links TRBV2 to TRBJ2-5; no reliable D call. The CDR3 is 12 residues long. Looked up from germline, CDR1 is SNHLY and CDR2 is FYNNEI. The germline V and J ends were trimmed by 11 bases and 0 bases, with 10 bases remaining between them. This CDR3 reads CAGRADQETQYF. The CDR3 coding sequence is TGTGCCGGTAGGGCAGACCAAGAGACCCAGTACTTC.

The chain carries TRBV29-1 and TRBJ1-4, with unresolved D. V was pared by 4 bases and J by 1 base, with 1 base between. Germline loops: CDR1 SQVTM, CDR2 ANQGSEA. The length of the CDR3 is 11 residues. This CDR3 reads CSVGTNEKLFF. The CDR3, as DNA: TGCAGCGTTGGAACTAATGAAAAACTGTTTTTT.

This clone qualifies as medium-sized. The chain couples TRBV27 to TRBJ2-1; D unresolved. Germline V gives CDR1 MNHEY, CDR2 SMNVEV (reference sequence). CDR3 length: 13 residues. The V end lost 4 bases, the J end lost 10 bases, and 14 bases lay between the germline ends. The CDR3 is CASSSRAREEQFF. DNA of the CDR3: TGTGCCAGCAGTTCCCGGGCCCGCGAGGAGCAGTTCTTC.

This clone appeared a few times. This chain joins TRBV2 and TRBJ1-1, with D uncertain. The CDR3 runs 14 residues. Germline-derived CDR1 and CDR2 are SNHLY and FYNNEI. Trimming left V 7 bases short and J 5 bases short, with 17 bases between. CDR3 sequence reads: CASTVHTVLTEAFF. CDR3 sequence (DNA): TGTGCCAGCACTGTGCATACGGTGCTAACTGAAGCTTTCTTT.

This sequence joins TRBV18 and TRBJ2-2; TRBD2 matches at 8 bases. This CDR3 is built from 16 residues. The V segment lost 1 base and the J segment 3 bases; nucleotides outside the gene matches: 4. The germline gives CDR1 KGHSH, CDR2 LQKENI. The DNA for the CDR3 is TGTGCCAGCTCACCACGTCTCGGGGGGGACACCGGGGAGCTGTTTTTT. It specifies CASSPRLGGDTGELFF.

The chain combines TRBV19 with TRBJ1-5; D is unresolved. The CDR3 contains 13 residues. Trimming shortened V by 3 bases and J by 2 bases, and 5 bases separated the two germline ends. The germline V gene encodes CDR1 LNHDA and CDR2 SQIVND (reference sequence). CDR3 in amino acids: CASSMYGNQPQHF. The CDR3 bases are TGTGCCAGTAGTATGTACGGCAATCAGCCCCAGCATTTT.

The chain has TRBV28 and TRBJ2-7, with 12 nucleotides matching TRBD2. CDR1 is MDHEN and CDR2 is SYDVKM in the germline V gene. J lost 4 bases, V lost 4 bases, and 8 bases had no gene match. The CDR3 length is 16 residues. This CDR3 reads CASSSGGTSGLYEQYF. CDR3 coding DNA: TGTGCCAGCAGTTCCGGGGGGACTAGCGGGTTGTACGAGCAGTACTTC.

The chain employs TRBV4-1 and TRBJ2-4; possible D gene TRBD1, 5 bases. The CDR3 is made up of 16 amino acids. Germline values: CDR1 MGHRA, CDR2 YSYEKL. V lost 0 bases and J lost 0, with 9 bases in between. CDR3 residues: CASSQDPGLAKNIQYF. The CDR3 nucleotides read TGCGCCAGCAGCCAAGATCCAGGGCTAGCCAAAAACATTCAGTACTTC.

The chain employs TRBV6-5 and TRBJ2-7; tentatively, D is TRBD1 (5 bases). Germline CDR1 and CDR2: MNHEY and SVGAGI. This CDR3 has 16 residues. V lost 2 bases to trimming and J lost 0 bases, with 14 bases between them. CDR3 coding DNA: TGTGCCAGCAGTTACAAGAGTCAGGGCTTCTCCTACGAGCAGTACTTC. It is translated as CASSYKSQGFSYEQYF.

The chain recombines TRBV6-1 with TRBJ2-3; 9 bases line up with TRBD2. The length of the CDR3 is 16 residues. V shed 0 bases and J 6 bases; nucleotides not matched to a gene: 7. The germline gives CDR1 MNHNS, CDR2 SASEGT. CDR3 residues: CASSEALAGAGDTQYF. In DNA form, the CDR3 reads TGTGCCAGCAGTGAAGCGTTAGCGGGGGCGGGGGATACGCAGTATTTT.